Shown below are 26 T cell receptor beta chains from a single sample sequenced in a study of T cell changes during pregnancy in multiple sclerosis. This table comes from immunoSEQ multiplex PCR, and its TCRdb copy is limited to in-frame clones, with some not included. The sample holds approximately 40,000 clones, 85% to 95% seen once. The source material was peripheral blood. The receptor source for this set is a female donor with multiple sclerosis, enrolled in a pregnancy study.

The chain's CDR3 is CASSKRGRSSEQYF. The CDR3 coding sequence is TGTGCCAGCAGCAAGAGGGGGCGATCCTCCGAGCAGTACTTC. The chain employs TRBV21-1 and TRBJ2-7; the table calls TRBD1, which could not be checked here. TRBV21-1 is given as a pseudogene. This CDR3 is built from 14 residues.

This clone was detected once. This rearrangement joins TRBV10-3 to TRBJ2-1, with D possibly matching TRBD1 (5 bases). The germline V gene has CDR1 ENHRY and CDR2 SYGVKD. V lost 4 bases and J lost 5, with 6 bases in between. The CDR3 spans 12 residues. In DNA, the CDR3 is TGTGCCATCAGTGGCAGGGACAATGAGCAGTTCTTC. Its translation: CAISGRDNEQFF.

As concerns this clone: An end of the junction does not agree with germline; a read error may underlie this. The chain employs TRBV7-7 and TRBJ2-2, with 12 bases lining up with TRBD2. Germline values: CDR1 SSHAT, CDR2 FNYEAQ (reference sequence). This CDR3 region has 16 residues. For the CDR3, the DNA is TGTGCTAGCAGTCCTCTAGCGGGAGGGAGCACCGGGGAGCTGTTTTTT. Its translation: CASSPLAGGSTGELFF.

The gene calls are TRBV19 and TRBJ1-1; D not certain. This CDR3 contains 15 residues. Trimming took 4 bases from V and 2 from J, leaving 14 bases between them. Germline V CDR1 and CDR2: LNHDA, SQIVND (reference sequence). In nucleotides, the CDR3 is TGTGCCAGTAGTACCCCCATTGGAACAAACACTGAAGCTTTCTTT. Translating gives CASSTPIGTNTEAFF. Filled out from reference TRBV19 and TRBJ1-1, the complete variable domain reads DGGITQSPKYLFRKEGQNVTLSCEQNLNHDAMYWYRQDPGQGLRLIYYSQIVNDFQKGDIAEGYSVSREKKESFPLTVTSAQKNPTAFYLCASSTPIGTNTEAFFGQGTRLTVV.

This sequence joins TRBV6-6 and TRBJ2-5; 8 nucleotides match TRBD2. Germline V CDR1 and CDR2: MNHNY, SVGAGI (reference sequence). The ends lost 8 bases at V and 0 bases at J; junction bases unmatched: 5. This CDR3 is 14 amino acids long. CDR3 region: CASATTSDQETQYF. DNA of the CDR3: TGTGCCAGCGCAACGACTAGCGACCAAGAGACCCAGTACTTC.

The chain has TRBV11-2 and TRBJ2-7, with TRBD2 matching over 9 bases. J gave up 6 bases and V 1 base, and 7 bases lay outside the gene matches. Germline lookup yields CDR1 SGHAT and CDR2 FQNNGV. The CDR3 extends over 15 amino acids. CDR3 in DNA: TGTGCCAGCAGCTTAGTTGCGGGAGGGCGTCCCGAGCAGTACTTC. Amino acid sequence: CASSLVAGGRPEQYF.

The chain has TRBV5-1 and TRBJ2-7, with 9 positions matching TRBD2. CDR3 size: 15 residues. Germline V lookup: CDR1 SGHRS, CDR2 YFSETQ. J was trimmed by 4 bases and V by 3 bases; bases with no gene match: 8. The CDR3 coding sequence is TGCGCCAGCAGCTCGCTAGCGGGGCCTTCTTACGAGCAGTACTTC. It specifies CASSSLAGPSYEQYF.

The rearrangement uses TRBV5-4 and TRBJ2-3; 10 nucleotides line up with TRBD2. Per the germline V gene, CDR1 is SGHNT and CDR2 is YYREEE (reference sequence). V was clipped by 0 bases and J by 3 bases; unmatched bases: 4. There are 16 residues in the CDR3. The CDR3 DNA reads as TGTGCCAGCAGCTTGGTACTAGCGGGACGAACAGATACGCAGTATTTT. Protein sequence: CASSLVLAGRTDTQYF.

The chain couples TRBV7-2 to TRBJ1-5; 7 nucleotides match TRBD1. Germline assignment: CDR1 SGHTA and CDR2 FQGNSA. The junction had 9 bases not matched to a gene; V was cut back by 5 bases and J by 5 bases. The CDR3 is made up of 15 amino acids. CDR3 sequence reads: CASSRLGGWDQPQHF. CDR3 DNA sequence: TGTGCCAGCAGCCGCTTAGGGGGCTGGGATCAGCCCCAGCATTTT.

The chain uses TRBV6-1 and TRBJ2-7; no clear D. Trimming cost V 2 bases and J 4 bases, with 6 bases left between them. CDR3 length equals 12 residues. CDR1 and CDR2 (germline): MNHNS, SASEGT. The CDR3 region has the DNA TGTGCCAGCAGTGAAAGGATTTACGAGCAGTACTTC. Protein product: CASSERIYEQYF.

This chain links TRBV7-9 with TRBJ1-4; D not certain. The CDR3 is 16 amino acids. Germline V gives CDR1 SEHNR, CDR2 FQNEAQ (reference sequence). Trimming took off 5 bases at V and 0 bases at J, with 13 bases between the two ends. Here the CDR3 reads CASSPLGKATNEKLFF. DNA for the CDR3: TGTGCCAGCAGCCCTTTAGGGAAAGCAACTAATGAAAAACTGTTTTTT.

The chain recombines TRBV6-6 with TRBJ1-5; maybe TRBD1 (5 bases). Trimming removed 4 bases from V and 0 bases from J, with 13 bases in between. The germline CDR1 and CDR2 sequences are MNHNY and SVGAGI (reference sequence). There are 16 residues in the CDR3. The CDR3 bases are TGTGCCAGCAGTTTCGGCCGCGGGGCTAGCAATCAGCCCCAGCATTTT. Its translation: CASSFGRGASNQPQHF.

The chain carries TRBV6-1 and TRBJ2-1; 7 bases are shared with TRBD2. The CDR3 has 16 amino acids. In germline, CDR1 is MNHNS, CDR2 SASEGT. The trim removed 4 bases at V and 0 bases at J, leaving 6 bases unmatched. CDR3 in DNA: TGTGCCAGCAGTGCCCTTCTAGCGGCCTCCTACAATGAGCAGTTCTTC. It yields the protein CASSALLAASYNEQFF.

The chain combines TRBV5-1 with TRBJ2-5, with TRBD2 matching over 9 bases. The germline V gene encodes CDR1 SGHRS and CDR2 YFSETQ. The ends lost 0 bases at V and 5 bases at J; junction bases unmatched: 5. The CDR3 sequence is 15 residues long. The CDR3 nucleotides read TGCGCCAGCAGCTTGGGGCTAGCGGGAAAGGAGACCCAGTACTTC. Protein product: CASSLGLAGKETQYF.

The chain couples TRBV7-2 to TRBJ1-5, with a weak D call TRBD1 (6 bases). CDR1 is SGHTA and CDR2 is FQGNSA in the germline V gene. The CDR3 covers 16 residues. Trimming removed 1 base at V and 3 bases at J, with 13 bases between. CDR3 coding DNA: TGTGCCAGCAGCTTAGTAGGGGGACGTAACAATCAGCCCCAGCATTTT. It codes for CASSLVGGRNNQPQHF.

The CDR3 here is CASNLRTGTYEQYF. The CDR3 DNA reads as TGCGCCAGCAACCTAAGGACGGGCACCTACGAGCAGTACTTC. The genes are TRBV4-1 and TRBJ2-7; unclear D gene. The CDR3 spans 14 residues. V was clipped by 7 bases and J by 2 bases, with 15 bases between them. Germline V lookup: CDR1 MGHRA, CDR2 YSYEKL.

This rearrangement joins TRBV5-1 to TRBJ2-1; D gene uncertain. The CDR3 sequence is 15 residues long. Per the germline V gene, CDR1 is SGHRS and CDR2 is YFSETQ. Trimming took off 0 bases at V and 4 bases at J, with 11 bases between the two ends. CDR3: CASSLAYSAYNEQFF. The CDR3 DNA sequence: TGCGCCAGCAGCTTGGCTTACAGTGCTTACAATGAGCAGTTCTTC.

This sequence joins TRBV27 and TRBJ2-7; 11 bases are shared with TRBD2. After removal of 4 bases from V and 10 bases from J, the junction contained 9 bases not matched to a gene. Germline lookup yields CDR1 MNHEY and CDR2 SMNVEV (reference sequence). This CDR3 is 14 amino acids long. The CDR3 loop is CASSWRLAGGAQYF. CDR3 bases: TGTGCCAGCAGTTGGCGGCTAGCGGGAGGAGCCCAGTACTTC.

The chain uses TRBV29-1 and TRBJ1-1, with D unclear. The germline CDR1 and CDR2 sequences are SQVTM and ANQGSEA. V was trimmed by 4 bases and J by 4 bases, leaving 10 bases between them. This CDR3 region has 12 residues. The CDR3 region is CSVVPAGTEAFF. CDR3 bases: TGCAGCGTTGTGCCGGCGGGCACTGAAGCTTTCTTT.

J is TRBJ1-4 and V is TRBV4-1; perhaps TRBD1 as D (5 bases). CDR1 and CDR2 from the germline V gene are MGHRA and YSYEKL. There are 17 residues in the CDR3. Trimming removed 1 base from V and 0 bases from J, with 12 bases in between. CDR3 region: CASSQAGPTATNEKLFF. The CDR3 region has the DNA TGCGCCAGCAGCCAAGCGGGACCTACTGCAACTAATGAAAAACTGTTTTTT.

The chain links TRBV4-1 to TRBJ2-3; 8 nucleotides match TRBD1. The J segment lost 3 bases and the V segment lost 3 bases, leaving 14 bases of the junction unmatched. This CDR3 is built from 18 residues. The germline V gene encodes CDR1 MGHRA and CDR2 YSYEKL. CDR3 in amino acids: CASSQPPSGGAGTDTQYF. The CDR3 DNA reads TGCGCCAGCAGCCAGCCCCCCTCAGGGGGCGCCGGTACAGATACGCAGTATTTT.

This chain uses TRBV6-6 with TRBJ2-1; TRBD2 aligns across 11 bases. The germline V gene has CDR1 MNHNY and CDR2 SVGAGI (reference sequence). Germline trimming cut 2 bases from V and 3 bases from J; bases unmatched to any gene: 0. CDR3 size: 15 residues. The CDR3 bases are TGTGCCAGCAGTTACGGGACTAGCGGCTACAATGAGCAGTTCTTC. Its protein product is CASSYGTSGYNEQFF.

The rearrangement uses TRBV13 and TRBJ2-1; 10 nucleotides align to TRBD2. The CDR3 sequence is 16 residues long. CDR1 and CDR2 (germline): PRHDT, FYEKMQ (reference sequence). J lost 4 bases, V lost 4 bases, and 7 bases had no gene match. The chain's CDR3 is CASSSRAGGLYNEQFF. In DNA form, the CDR3 reads TGTGCCAGCAGCTCTAGAGCGGGAGGGTTATACAATGAGCAGTTCTTC.

This clone was picked up one time. The chain uses TRBV4-1 and TRBJ1-2, with D possibly TRBD1 on 5 matching bases. Looked up from germline, CDR1 is MGHRA and CDR2 is YSYEKL. This CDR3 region has 17 residues. V lost 5 bases and J lost 1, with 20 bases in between. Here the CDR3 DNA reads TGCGCCAGCAGCAATGGGGGGGTGGACAAATTTAACTATGGCTACACCTTC. Translation gives CASSNGGVDKFNYGYTF.

This chain links TRBV4-1 with TRBJ2-7, with 8 bases aligning to TRBD1. This CDR3 has 17 amino acids. The V and J ends lost 4 bases and 2 bases, in that order; junction bases with no gene match: 13. Germline V gene sequence: CDR1 MGHRA, CDR2 YSYEKL. The CDR3 nucleotides read TGCGCCAGCAGCCTCCAGGGAACCGGGACAGGTACCTACGAGCAGTACTTC. It is translated as CASSLQGTGTGTYEQYF.

The chain links TRBV5-6 to TRBJ2-5, with a weak D call TRBD1 (5 bases). Germline values: CDR1 SGHDT, CDR2 YYEEEE. The CDR3 covers 16 residues. Trimming took off 0 bases at V and 4 bases at J, with 16 bases between the two ends. In DNA, the CDR3 is TGTGCCAGCAGCTTGGAGGCAGGTTTAAGGGGAGAGACCCAGTACTTC. Amino acids: CASSLEAGLRGETQYF.